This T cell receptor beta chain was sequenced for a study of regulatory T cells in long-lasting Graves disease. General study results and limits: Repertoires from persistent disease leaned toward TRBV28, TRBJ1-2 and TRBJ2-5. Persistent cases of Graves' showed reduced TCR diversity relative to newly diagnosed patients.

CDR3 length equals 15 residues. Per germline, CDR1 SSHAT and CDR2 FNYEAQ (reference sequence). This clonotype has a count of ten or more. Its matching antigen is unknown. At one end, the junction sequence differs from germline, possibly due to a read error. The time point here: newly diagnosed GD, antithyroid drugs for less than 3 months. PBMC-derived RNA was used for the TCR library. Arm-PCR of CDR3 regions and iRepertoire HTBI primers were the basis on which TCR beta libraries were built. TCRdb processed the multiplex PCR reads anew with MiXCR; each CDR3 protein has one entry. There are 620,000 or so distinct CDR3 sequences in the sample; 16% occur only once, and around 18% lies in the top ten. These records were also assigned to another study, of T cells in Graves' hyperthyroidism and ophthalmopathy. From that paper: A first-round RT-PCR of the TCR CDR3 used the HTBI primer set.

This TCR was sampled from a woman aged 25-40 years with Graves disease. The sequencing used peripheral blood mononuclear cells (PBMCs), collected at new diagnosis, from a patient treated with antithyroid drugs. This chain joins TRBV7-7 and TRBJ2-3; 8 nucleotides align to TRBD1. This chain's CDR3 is CASSIGQGSTDTQYF. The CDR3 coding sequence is TGTGCTAGCAGCATAGGACAGGGAAGCACAGATACGCAGTATTTT. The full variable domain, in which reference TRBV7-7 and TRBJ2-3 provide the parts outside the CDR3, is GAGVSQSPRYKVTKRGQDVTLRCDPISSHATLYWYQQALGQGPEFLTYFNYEAQPDKSGLPSDRFSAERPEGSISTLTIQRTEQRDSAMYRCASSIGQGSTDTQYFGPGTRLTVL.